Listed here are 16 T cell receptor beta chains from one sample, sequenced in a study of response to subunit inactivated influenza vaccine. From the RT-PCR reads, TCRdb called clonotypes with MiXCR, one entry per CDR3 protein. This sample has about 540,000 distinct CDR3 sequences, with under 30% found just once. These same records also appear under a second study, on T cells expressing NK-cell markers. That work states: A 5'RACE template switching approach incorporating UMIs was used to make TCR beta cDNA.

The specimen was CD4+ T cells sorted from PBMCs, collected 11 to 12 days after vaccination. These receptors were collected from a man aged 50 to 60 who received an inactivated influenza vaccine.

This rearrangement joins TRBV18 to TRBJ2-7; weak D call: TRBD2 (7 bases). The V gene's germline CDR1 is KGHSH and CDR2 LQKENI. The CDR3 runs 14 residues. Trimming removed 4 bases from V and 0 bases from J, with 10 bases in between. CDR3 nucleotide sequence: TGTGCCAGCTCACGGGGGGGGGCCTCCTACGAGCAGTACTTC. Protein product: CASSRGGASYEQYF.

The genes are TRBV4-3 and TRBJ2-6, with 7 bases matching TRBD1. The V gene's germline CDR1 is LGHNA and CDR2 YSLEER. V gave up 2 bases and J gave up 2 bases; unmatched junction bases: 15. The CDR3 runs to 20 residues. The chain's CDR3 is CASSQSTGIGGITGANVLTF. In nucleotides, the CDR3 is TGCGCCAGCAGCCAAAGTACCGGGATAGGGGGCATCACTGGGGCCAACGTCCTGACTTTC.

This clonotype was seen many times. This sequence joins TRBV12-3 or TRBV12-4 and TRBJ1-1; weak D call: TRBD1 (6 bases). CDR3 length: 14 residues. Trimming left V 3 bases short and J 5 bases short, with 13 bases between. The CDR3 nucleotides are TGTGCCAGCAGTTTGTCAGGGGTTGGTACTGAAGCTTTCTTT. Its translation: CASSLSGVGTEAFF.

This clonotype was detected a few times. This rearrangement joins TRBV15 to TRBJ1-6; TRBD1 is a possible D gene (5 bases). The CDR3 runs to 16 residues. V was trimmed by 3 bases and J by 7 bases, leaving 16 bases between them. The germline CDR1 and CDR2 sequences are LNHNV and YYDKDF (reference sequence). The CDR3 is CATSSPTGRANSPLHF. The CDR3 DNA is TGTGCCACCAGCAGTCCCACGGGACGGGCAAATTCACCCCTCCACTTT.

CDR3 coding DNA: TGTGCCAGCAGCCAAAGCGCGCCAACTGAAGCTTTCTTT. It specifies CASSQSAPTEAFF. The chain is built from TRBV3-1 and TRBJ1-1; no definite D call. Per germline, CDR1 LGHDT and CDR2 YNNKEL (reference sequence). The V gene lost 2 bases and the J gene lost 5 bases, with 9 bases spanning the gap. The CDR3 spans 13 residues.

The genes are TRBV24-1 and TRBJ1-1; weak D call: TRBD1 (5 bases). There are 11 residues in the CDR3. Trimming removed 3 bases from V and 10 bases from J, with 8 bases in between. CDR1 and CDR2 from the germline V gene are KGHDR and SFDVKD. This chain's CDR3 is CATSDGQGAFF. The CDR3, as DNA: TGTGCCACCAGTGATGGTCAGGGAGCTTTCTTT.

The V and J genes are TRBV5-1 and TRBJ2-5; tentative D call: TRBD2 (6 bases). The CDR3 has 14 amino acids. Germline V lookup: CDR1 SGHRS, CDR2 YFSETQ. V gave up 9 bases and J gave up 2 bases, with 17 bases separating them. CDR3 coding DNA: TGCGCCACCAGACAGCATAGCGGACAAGAGACCCAGTACTTC. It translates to CATRQHSGQETQYF.

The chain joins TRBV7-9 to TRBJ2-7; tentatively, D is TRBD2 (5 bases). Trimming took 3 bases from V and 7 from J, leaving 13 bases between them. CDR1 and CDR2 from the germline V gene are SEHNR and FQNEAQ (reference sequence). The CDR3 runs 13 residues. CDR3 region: CASSFETTGEQYF. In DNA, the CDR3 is TGTGCCAGCAGCTTCGAGACTACGGGGGAGCAGTACTTC.

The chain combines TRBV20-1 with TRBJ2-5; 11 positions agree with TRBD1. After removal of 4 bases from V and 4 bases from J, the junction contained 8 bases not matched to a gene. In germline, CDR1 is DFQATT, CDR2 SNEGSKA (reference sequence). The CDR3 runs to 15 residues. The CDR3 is CSATRGTGGLETQYF. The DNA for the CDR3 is TGCAGTGCTACCCGCGGGACAGGGGGTTTAGAGACCCAGTACTTC.

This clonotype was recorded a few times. DNA for the CDR3: TGCAGTGCTCCCGGGACAGTTAATGAGCAGTTCTTC. Translating gives CSAPGTVNEQFF. The V call is TRBV20-1, the J call TRBJ2-1, with 7 bases matching TRBD1. The CDR3 contains 12 residues. Trimming at V came to 5 bases and at J to 7 bases, leaving 5 bases not matched to a gene. CDR1 is DFQATT and CDR2 is SNEGSKA in the germline V gene (reference sequence).

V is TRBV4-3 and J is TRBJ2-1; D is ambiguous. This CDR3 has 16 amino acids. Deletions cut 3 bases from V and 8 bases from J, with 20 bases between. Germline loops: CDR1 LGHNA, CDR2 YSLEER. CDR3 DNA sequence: TGCGCCAGCAGCCAGCAGTCGACCTTAAGAATATATGAGCAGTTCTTC. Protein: CASSQQSTLRIYEQFF.

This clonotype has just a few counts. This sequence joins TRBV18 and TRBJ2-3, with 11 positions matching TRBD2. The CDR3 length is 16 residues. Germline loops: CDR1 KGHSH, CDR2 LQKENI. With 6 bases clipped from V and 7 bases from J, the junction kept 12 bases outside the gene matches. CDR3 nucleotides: TGTGCCAGCTCCCTCCCCGGTCTAGCGGGGGGAAATACGCAGTATTTT. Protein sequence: CASSLPGLAGGNTQYF.

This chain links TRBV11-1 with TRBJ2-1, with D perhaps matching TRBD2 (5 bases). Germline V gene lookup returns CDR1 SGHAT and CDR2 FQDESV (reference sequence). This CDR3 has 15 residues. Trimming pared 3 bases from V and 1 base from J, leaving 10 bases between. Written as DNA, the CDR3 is TGTGCCAGCAGCTTGTCCCAGCGGTCCTACAATGAGCAGTTCTTC. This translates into CASSLSQRSYNEQFF.

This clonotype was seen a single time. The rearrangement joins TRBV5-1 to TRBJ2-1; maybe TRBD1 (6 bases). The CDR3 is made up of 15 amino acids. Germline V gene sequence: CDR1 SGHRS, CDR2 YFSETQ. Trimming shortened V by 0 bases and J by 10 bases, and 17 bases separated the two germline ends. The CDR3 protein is CASSLGSGAPREQFF. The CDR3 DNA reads TGCGCCAGCAGCTTGGGGTCAGGGGCACCTCGCGAGCAGTTCTTC.

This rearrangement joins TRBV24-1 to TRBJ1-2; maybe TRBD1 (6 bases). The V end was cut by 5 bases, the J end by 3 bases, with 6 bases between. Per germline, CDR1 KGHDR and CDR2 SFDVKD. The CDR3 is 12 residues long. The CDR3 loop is CATSAGDYGYTF. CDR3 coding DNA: TGTGCCACCAGTGCAGGGGACTATGGCTACACCTTC.

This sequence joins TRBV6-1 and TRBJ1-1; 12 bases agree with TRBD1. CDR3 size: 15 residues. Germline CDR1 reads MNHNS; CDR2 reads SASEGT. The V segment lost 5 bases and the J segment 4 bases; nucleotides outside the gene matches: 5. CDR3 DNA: TGTGCCAGCAGTCTCCGGGACAGGGGGCTCACTGAAGCTTTCTTT. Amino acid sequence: CASSLRDRGLTEAFF.